The clone carrying this TCR beta chain has at least ten counts. As yet, its antigen is unknown. These data belong to a study of regulatory T cells in long-lasting Graves disease. About the study: Disease was considered persistent Graves' disease after over 5 years of antithyroid drugs (with positive TSH receptor antibodies). Study results and caveats: The study found TRBV28, TRBJ1-2 and TRBJ2-5 favored in persistent disease.

Through Arm-PCR of CDR3 regions and iRepertoire HTBI primers, TCR beta libraries were built. In TCRdb, the multiplex PCR reads were re-called with MiXCR into one record per CDR3 protein. The table records about 430,000 distinct CDR3 sequences, roughly 23% of them present only once. Time point meaning: persistent/refractory GD, antithyroid drugs over 5 years with positive TRAb. With RNA extracted from PBMCs as input, the TCR library was made. Trimming took off 5 bases at V and 0 bases at J, with 16 bases between the two ends. Per germline, CDR1 SGHVS and CDR2 FQNEAQ. CDR3 length: 16 amino acids. The sample in question was peripheral blood mononuclear cells (PBMCs), obtained when the disease was refractory, from a patient treated with antithyroid drugs. The source is a female donor with Graves disease. This chain joins TRBV7-8 and TRBJ1-1; the D gene is possibly TRBD1 (6 bases). In nucleotides, the CDR3 is TGTGCCAGCAGCACCCCACGGACAGCAATGAACACTGAAGCTTTCTTT. This gives the protein CASSTPRTAMNTEAFF.